The source of this T cell receptor (beta chain) is a study of shared clonotypes between healthy human individuals. The CDR3 contains 14 residues. Germline V lookup: CDR1 LNHDA, CDR2 SQIVND (reference sequence). Trimming took off 5 bases at V and 5 bases at J, with 15 bases between the two ends. Study-wide results and caveats: Donor clonotype sharing was expected to depend on sequencing depth. The low donor count limited represented genetic and exposure-history diversity.

Donors included only healthy HIV-negative adults lacking recent acute infections or vaccinations. Profiling relied on immunoSEQ multiplex PCR, and the TCRdb table lists in-frame clones only, not all of them. The sample has around 500,000 clones; about 82% are singletons. To note about this clone: Its antigen remains unidentified.

This chain connects TRBV19 to TRBJ1-2; D is ambiguous. Sequenced sample: PBMCs. The receptor's source is a woman aged 40 to 50 in good health. Some clones in this sample may be carry-over from other donors' samples. The CDR3 DNA sequence: TGTGCCAGTAGTGCAGGACTGGGATTATATGGCTACACCTTC. Its translation is CASSAGLGLYGYTF.